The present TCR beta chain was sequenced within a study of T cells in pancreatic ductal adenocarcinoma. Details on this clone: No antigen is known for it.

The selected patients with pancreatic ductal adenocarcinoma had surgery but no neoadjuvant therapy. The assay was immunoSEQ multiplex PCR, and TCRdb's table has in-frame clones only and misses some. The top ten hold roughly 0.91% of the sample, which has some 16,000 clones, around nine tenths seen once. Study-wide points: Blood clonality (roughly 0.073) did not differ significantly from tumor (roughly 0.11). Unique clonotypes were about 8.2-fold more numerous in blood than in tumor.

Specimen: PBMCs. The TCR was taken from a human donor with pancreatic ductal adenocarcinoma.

In nucleotides, the CDR3 is TGTGCCAGCAGAGAACAGGGGGCGACTGAAGCTTTCTTT. Encoded protein: CASREQGATEAFF. J is TRBJ1-1 and V is TRBV6-1, with TRBD1 identical over 9 bases. From germline, CDR1 is MNHNS and CDR2 SASEGT. The J segment lost 5 bases and the V segment lost 6 bases, leaving 4 bases of the junction unmatched. This CDR3 has 13 amino acids.